These 3 T cell receptor beta chains were all obtained from the same sample, sequenced in a study of STAT5B mutations in CD4+ large granular lymphocyte leukemia. Some clones are missing from TCRdb's copy, which holds only in-frame ones; the method was immunoSEQ multiplex PCR. The table has roughly 36,000 clones, roughly 71% seen once. Sequences were obtained from CD4+ T cells from blood buffy coats. The receptors come from a human donor in good health.

This sequence joins TRBV5-1 and TRBJ1-6; D perhaps matches TRBD1 (5 bases). The CDR3 extends over 15 amino acids. Germline V gene sequence: CDR1 SGHRS, CDR2 YFSETQ. Trimming removed 0 bases at V and 8 bases at J, with 12 bases between. CDR3 nucleotides: TGCGCCAGCAGCTTGGATGGTAGGGACGATTCACCCCTCCACTTT. Translation gives CASSLDGRDDSPLHF. The variable domain in full, completed from reference TRBV5-1 and TRBJ1-6, reads KAGVTQTPRYLIKTRGQQVTLSCSPISGHRSVSWYQQTPGQGLQFLFEYFSETQRNKGNFPGRFSGRQFSNSRSEMNVSTLELGDSALYLCASSLDGRDDSPLHFGNGTRLTVT.

This clone is a singleton in its sample. The gene calls are TRBV11-2 and TRBJ2-5; TRBD2 agrees at 9 bases. The CDR3 sequence is 16 residues long. Germline V gene sequence: CDR1 SGHAT, CDR2 FQNNGV. Trimming removed 1 base from V and 2 bases from J; junction bases left unmatched: 5. CDR3 coding DNA: TGTGCCAGCAGCTTAGTTGCGGGGGGGGGACAAGAGACCCAGTACTTC. Translation gives CASSLVAGGGQETQYF.

The chain employs TRBV10-3 and TRBJ2-1; D tentatively reads TRBD1 or TRBD2 (6 bases each). Germline loops: CDR1 ENHRY, CDR2 SYGVKD. This CDR3 is 15 amino acids long. Trimming cost V 3 bases and J 3 bases, with 12 bases left between them. DNA of the CDR3: TGTGCCATCAGTGAAGCCGGGGGCCGCTACAATGAGCAGTTCTTC. This gives the protein CAISEAGGRYNEQFF.